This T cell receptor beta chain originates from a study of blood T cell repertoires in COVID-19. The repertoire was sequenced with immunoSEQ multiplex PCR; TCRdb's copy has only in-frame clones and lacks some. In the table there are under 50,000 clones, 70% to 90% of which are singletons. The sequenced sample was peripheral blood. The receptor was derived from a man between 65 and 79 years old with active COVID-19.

CDR3 sequence: CASRAGEITGELFF. For the CDR3, the DNA is TGTGCCAGCAGGGCCGGGGAGATAACCGGGGAGCTGTTTTTT. This chain uses TRBV4-2 with TRBJ2-2, with a weak D call TRBD2 (5 bases). Trimming pared 6 bases from V and 5 bases from J, leaving 13 bases between. CDR1 is LGHNA, CDR2 YNFKEQ, per germline. The CDR3 spans 14 residues.